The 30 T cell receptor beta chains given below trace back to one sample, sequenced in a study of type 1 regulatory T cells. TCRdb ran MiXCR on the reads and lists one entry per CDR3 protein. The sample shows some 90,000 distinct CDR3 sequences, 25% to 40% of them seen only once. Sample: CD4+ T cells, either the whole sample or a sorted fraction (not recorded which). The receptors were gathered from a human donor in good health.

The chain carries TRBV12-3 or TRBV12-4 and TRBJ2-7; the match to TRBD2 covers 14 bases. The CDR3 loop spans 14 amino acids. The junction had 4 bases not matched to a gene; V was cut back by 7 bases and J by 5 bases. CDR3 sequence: CASKGTSGSNEQYF. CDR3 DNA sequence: TGTGCCAGCAAGGGGACTAGCGGGAGTAACGAGCAGTACTTC.

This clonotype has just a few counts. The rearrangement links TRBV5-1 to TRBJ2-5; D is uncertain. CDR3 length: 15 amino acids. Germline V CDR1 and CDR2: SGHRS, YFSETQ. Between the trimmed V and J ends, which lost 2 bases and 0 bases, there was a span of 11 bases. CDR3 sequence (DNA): TGCGCCAGCAGCTTCAGTGCGGCGAACCAAGAGACCCAGTACTTC. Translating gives CASSFSAANQETQYF.

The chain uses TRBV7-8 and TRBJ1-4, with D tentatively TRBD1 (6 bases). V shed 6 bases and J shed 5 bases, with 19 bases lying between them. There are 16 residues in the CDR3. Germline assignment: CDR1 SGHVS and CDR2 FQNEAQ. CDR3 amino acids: CASSPGQGMRNEKLFF. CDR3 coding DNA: TGTGCCAGCAGTCCCGGCCAGGGGATGAGGAATGAAAAACTGTTTTTT.

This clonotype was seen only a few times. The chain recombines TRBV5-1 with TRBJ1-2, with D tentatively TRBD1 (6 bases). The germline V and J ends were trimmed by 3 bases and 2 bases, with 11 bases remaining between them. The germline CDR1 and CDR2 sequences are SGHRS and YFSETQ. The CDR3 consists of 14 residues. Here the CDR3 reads CASSSGGTNYGYTF. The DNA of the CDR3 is TGCGCCAGCAGCTCCGGAGGGACAAACTATGGCTACACCTTC.

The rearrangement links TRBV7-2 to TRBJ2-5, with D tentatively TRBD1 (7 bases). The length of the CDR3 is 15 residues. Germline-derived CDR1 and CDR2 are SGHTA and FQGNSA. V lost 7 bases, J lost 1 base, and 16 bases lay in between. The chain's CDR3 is CASTRGVSGQETQYF. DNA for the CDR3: TGTGCCAGCACCAGGGGGGTGTCTGGCCAAGAGACCCAGTACTTC.

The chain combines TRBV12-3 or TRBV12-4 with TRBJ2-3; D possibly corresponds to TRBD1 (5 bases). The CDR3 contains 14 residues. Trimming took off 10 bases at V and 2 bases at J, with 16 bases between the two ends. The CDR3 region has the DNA TGTGCCACAGGGCTCGATGCTTCCACAGATACGCAGTATTTT. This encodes CATGLDASTDTQYF.

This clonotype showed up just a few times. In DNA, the CDR3 is TGCGCCAGCAGTGGAGGCCGCGGGACAGCCCCCTACGAGCAGTACTTC. The encoded protein is CASSGGRGTAPYEQYF. The chain uses TRBV5-1 and TRBJ2-7; TRBD1 is a possible D gene (7 bases). Germline values: CDR1 SGHRS, CDR2 YFSETQ. V lost 5 bases, J lost 2 bases, and 20 bases lay in between. The CDR3 loop spans 16 amino acids.

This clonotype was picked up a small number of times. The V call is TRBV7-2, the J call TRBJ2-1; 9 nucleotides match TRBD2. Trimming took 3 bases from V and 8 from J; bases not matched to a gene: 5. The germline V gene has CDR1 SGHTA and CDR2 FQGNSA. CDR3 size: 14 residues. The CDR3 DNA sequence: TGTGCCAGCAGCTTTTCTGCGGGAGGGGATGAGCAGTTCTTC. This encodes CASSFSAGGDEQFF.

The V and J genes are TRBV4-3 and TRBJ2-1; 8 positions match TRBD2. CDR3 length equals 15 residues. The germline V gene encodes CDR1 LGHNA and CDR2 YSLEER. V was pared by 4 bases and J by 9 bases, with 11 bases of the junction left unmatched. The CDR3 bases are TGCGCCAGCAGCCGCTCGGGAGGGGACCGCATTGAGCAGTTCTTC. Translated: CASSRSGGDRIEQFF.

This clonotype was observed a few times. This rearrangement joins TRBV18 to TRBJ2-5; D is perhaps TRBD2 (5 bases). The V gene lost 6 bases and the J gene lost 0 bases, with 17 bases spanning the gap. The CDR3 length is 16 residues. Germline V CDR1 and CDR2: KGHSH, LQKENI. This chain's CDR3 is CASSRIMSGNQETQYF. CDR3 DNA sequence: TGTGCCAGCTCCCGAATTATGTCGGGGAACCAAGAGACCCAGTACTTC.

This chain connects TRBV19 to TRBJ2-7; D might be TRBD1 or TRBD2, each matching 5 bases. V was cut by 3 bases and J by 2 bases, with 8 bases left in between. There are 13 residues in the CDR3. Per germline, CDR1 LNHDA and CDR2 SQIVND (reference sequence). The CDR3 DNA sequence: TGTGCCAGTAGTATCCGGGACCCCTACGAGCAGTACTTC. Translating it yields CASSIRDPYEQYF. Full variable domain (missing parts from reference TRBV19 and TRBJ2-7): DGGITQSPKYLFRKEGQNVTLSCEQNLNHDAMYWYRQDPGQGLRLIYYSQIVNDFQKGDIAEGYSVSREKKESFPLTVTSAQKNPTAFYLCASSIRDPYEQYFGPGTRLTVT.

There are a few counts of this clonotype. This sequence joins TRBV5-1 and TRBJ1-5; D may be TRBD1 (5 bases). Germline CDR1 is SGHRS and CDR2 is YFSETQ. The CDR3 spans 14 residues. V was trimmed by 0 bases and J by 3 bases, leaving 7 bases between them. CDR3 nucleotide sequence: TGCGCCAGCAGCTTGGACGGGGCCAATCAGCCCCAGCATTTT. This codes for CASSLDGANQPQHF.

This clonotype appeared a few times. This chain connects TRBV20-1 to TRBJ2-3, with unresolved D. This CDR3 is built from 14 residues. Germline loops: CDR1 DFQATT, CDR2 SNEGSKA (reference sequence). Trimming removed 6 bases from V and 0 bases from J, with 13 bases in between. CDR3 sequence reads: CSAPSYSSTDTQYF. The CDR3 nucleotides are TGCAGTGCGCCATCATATTCTAGCACAGATACGCAGTATTTT.

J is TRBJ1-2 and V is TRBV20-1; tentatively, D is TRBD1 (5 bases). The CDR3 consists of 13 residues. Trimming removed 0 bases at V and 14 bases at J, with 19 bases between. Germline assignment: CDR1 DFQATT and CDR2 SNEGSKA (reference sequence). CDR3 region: CSARDNSWGIITF. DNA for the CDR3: TGCAGTGCTAGAGACAACAGCTGGGGGATAATAACCTTC.

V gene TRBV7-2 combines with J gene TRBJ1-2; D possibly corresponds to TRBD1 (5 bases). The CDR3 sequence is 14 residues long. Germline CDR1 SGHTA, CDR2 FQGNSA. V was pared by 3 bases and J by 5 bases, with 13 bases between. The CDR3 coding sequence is TGTGCCAGCAGCTTCGAGGGGCTGGGTTATGGCTACACCTTC. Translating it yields CASSFEGLGYGYTF.

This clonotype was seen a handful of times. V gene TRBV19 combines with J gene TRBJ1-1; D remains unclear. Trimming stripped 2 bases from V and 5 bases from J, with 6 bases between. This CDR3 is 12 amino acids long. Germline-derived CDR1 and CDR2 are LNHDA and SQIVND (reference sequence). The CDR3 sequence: CASSITRTEAFF. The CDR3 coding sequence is TGTGCCAGTAGTATAACGAGGACTGAAGCTTTCTTT.

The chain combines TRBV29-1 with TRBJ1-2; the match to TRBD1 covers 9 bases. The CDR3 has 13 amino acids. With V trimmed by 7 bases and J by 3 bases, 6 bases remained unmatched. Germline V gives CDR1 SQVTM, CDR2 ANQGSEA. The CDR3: CSGTTGGDYGYTF. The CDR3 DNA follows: TGCAGCGGCACGACAGGGGGGGACTATGGCTACACCTTC.

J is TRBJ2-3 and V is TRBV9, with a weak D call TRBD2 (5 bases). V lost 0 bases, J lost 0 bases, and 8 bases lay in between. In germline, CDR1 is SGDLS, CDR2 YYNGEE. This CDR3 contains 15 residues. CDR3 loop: CASSVGTGSTDTQYF. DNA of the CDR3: TGTGCCAGCAGCGTAGGGACGGGAAGCACAGATACGCAGTATTTT.

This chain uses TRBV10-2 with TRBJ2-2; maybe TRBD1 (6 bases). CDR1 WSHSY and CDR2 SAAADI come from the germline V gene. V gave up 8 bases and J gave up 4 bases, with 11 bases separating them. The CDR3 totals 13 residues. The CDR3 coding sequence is TGCGCCAGCGTCCTGGGGGCCACCGGGGAGCTGTTTTTT. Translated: CASVLGATGELFF.

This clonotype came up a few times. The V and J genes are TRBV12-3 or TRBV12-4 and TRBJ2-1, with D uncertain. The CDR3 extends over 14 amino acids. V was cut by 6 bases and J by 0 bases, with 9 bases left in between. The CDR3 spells CASRLTSSYNEQFF. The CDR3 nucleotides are TGTGCCAGCAGACTAACCTCCTCCTACAATGAGCAGTTCTTC.

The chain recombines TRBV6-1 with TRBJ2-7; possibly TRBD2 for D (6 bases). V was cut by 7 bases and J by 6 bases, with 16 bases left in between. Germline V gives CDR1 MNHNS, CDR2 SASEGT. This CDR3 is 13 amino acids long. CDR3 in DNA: TGTGCCAGCACCTTGGCGGGGAAGGGCGAGCAGTACTTC. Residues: CASTLAGKGEQYF.

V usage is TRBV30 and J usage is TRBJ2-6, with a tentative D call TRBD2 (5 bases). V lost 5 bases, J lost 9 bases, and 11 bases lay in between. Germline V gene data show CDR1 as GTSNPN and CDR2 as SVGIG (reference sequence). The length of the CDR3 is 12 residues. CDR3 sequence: CAWGGTLNVLTF. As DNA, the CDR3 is TGTGCCTGGGGAGGCACACTCAACGTCCTGACTTTC.

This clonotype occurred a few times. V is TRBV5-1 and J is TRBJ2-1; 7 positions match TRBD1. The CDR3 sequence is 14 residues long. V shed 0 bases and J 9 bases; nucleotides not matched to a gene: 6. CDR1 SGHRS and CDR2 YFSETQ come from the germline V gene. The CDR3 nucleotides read TGCGCCAGCAGCTTGGTACAGGGGTTGGGTGAGCAGTTCTTC. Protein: CASSLVQGLGEQFF.

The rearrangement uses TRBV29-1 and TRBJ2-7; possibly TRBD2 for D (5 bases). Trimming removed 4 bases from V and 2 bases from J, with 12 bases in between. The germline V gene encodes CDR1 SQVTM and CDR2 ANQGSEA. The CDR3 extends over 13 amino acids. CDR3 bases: TGCAGCGTTGGAAGCGGACTTACCTACGAGCAGTACTTC. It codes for CSVGSGLTYEQYF.

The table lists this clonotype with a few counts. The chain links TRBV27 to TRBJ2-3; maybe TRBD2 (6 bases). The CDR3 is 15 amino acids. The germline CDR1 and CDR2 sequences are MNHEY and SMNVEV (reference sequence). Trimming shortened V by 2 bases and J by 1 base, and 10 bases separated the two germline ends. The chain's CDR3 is CASSLEGGRTDTQYF. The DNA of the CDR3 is TGTGCCAGCAGTTTAGAGGGAGGCCGCACAGATACGCAGTATTTT.

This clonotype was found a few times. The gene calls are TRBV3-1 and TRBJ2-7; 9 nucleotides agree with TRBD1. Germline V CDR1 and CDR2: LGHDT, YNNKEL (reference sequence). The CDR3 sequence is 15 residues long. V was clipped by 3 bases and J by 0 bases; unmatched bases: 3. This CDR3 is CASSHWTGDSYEQYF. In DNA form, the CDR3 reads TGTGCCAGCAGCCATTGGACAGGGGACTCCTACGAGCAGTACTTC.

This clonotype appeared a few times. In DNA form, the CDR3 reads TGTGCCAGCAGCTTAACAGGGATTGGGACTGAAGCTTTCTTT. Translation gives CASSLTGIGTEAFF. This sequence joins TRBV7-2 and TRBJ1-1, with a tentative D call TRBD1 (6 bases). The CDR3 totals 14 residues. The V gene's germline CDR1 is SGHTA and CDR2 FQGNSA. Trimming stripped 2 bases from V and 5 bases from J, with 12 bases between.

The CDR3 loop reads CASSLEAGELFF. For the CDR3, the DNA is TGTGCCAGCAGCCTCGAGGCCGGGGAGCTGTTTTTT. The chain combines TRBV6-6 with TRBJ2-2; D not certain. The germline CDR1 and CDR2 sequences are MNHNY and SVGAGI (reference sequence). The CDR3 has 12 amino acids. Trimming removed 6 bases from V and 6 bases from J, with 8 bases in between.

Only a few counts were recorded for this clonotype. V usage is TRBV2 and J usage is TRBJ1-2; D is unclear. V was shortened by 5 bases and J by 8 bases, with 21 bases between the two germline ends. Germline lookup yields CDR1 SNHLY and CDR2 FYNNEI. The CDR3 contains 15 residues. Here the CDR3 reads CASSPAVGTTSGYTF. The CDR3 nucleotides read TGTGCCAGCAGTCCCGCCGTAGGAACAACTAGCGGCTACACCTTC.

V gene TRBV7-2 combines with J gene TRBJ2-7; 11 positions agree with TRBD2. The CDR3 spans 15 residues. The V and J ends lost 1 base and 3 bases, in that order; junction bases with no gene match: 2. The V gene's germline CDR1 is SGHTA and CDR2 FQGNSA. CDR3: CASSLVGTSGYEQYF. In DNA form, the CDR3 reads TGTGCCAGCAGCTTAGTAGGGACTAGCGGCTACGAGCAGTACTTC.